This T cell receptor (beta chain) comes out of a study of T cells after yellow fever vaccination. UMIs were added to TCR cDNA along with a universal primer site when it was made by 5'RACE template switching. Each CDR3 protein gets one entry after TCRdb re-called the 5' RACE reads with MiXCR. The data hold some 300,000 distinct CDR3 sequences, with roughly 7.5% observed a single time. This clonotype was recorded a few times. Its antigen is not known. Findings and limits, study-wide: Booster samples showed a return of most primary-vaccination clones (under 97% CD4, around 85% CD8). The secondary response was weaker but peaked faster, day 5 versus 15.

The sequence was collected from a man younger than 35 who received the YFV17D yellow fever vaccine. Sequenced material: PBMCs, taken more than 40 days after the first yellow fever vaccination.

The CDR3 loop is CASSARWGLDIYEQYF. CDR3 in DNA: TGTGCCAGCAGCGCGAGATGGGGACTAGATATCTACGAGCAGTACTTC. The chain links TRBV7-9 to TRBJ2-7, with 8 nucleotides matching TRBD2. The CDR3 consists of 16 residues. The J segment lost 3 bases and the V segment lost 5 bases, leaving 12 bases of the junction unmatched. Germline V gene sequence: CDR1 SEHNR, CDR2 FQNEAQ (reference sequence).